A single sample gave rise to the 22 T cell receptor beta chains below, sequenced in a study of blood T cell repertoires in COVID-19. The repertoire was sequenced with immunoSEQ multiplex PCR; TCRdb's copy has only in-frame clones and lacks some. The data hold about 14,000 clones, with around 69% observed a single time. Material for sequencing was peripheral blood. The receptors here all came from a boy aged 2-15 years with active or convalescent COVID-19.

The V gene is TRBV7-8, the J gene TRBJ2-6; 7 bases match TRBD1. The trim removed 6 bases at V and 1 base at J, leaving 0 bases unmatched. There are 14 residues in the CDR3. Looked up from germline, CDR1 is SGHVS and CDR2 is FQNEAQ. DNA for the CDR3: TGTGCCAGCAGACAGGGGTCTGGGGCCAACGTCCTGACTTTC. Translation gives CASRQGSGANVLTF.

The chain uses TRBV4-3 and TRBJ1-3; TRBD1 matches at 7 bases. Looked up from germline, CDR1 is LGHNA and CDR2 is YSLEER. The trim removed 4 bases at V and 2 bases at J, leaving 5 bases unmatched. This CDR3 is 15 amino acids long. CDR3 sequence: CASSPDRSAGNTIYF. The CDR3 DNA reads TGCGCCAGCAGCCCGGACAGGAGTGCTGGAAACACCATATATTTT.

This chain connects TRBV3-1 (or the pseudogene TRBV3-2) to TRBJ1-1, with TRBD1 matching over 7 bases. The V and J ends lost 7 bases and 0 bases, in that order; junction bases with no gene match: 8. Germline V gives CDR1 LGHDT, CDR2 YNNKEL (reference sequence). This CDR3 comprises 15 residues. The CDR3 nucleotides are TGTGCCAGCACACCTAAGGGGGCCTTGAACACTGAAGCTTTCTTT. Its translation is CASTPKGALNTEAFF.

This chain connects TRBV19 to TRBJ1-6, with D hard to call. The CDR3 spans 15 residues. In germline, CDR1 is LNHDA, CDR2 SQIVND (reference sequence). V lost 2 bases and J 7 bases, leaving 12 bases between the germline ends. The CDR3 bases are TGTGCCAGTAGTATACGGGGAGGAGGGAATTCACCCCTCCACTTT. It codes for CASSIRGGGNSPLHF.

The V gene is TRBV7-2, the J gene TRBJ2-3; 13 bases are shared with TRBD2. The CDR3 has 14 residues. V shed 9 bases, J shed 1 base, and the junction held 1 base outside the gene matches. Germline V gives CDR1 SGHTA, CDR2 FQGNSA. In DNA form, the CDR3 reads TGTGCCAGTGGGACTAGCGGGGGCACAGATACGCAGTATTTT. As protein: CASGTSGGTDTQYF.

In DNA, the CDR3 is TGCGCCAGCAGCCATGGGACAGGGGCTGGTGGAAACACCATATATTTT. Encoded protein: CASSHGTGAGGNTIYF. The genes are TRBV4-3 and TRBJ1-3, with 10 bases identical to TRBD1. Germline CDR1 is LGHNA and CDR2 is YSLEER. Trimming took 3 bases from V and 3 from J; bases not matched to a gene: 5. The CDR3 length is 16 residues.

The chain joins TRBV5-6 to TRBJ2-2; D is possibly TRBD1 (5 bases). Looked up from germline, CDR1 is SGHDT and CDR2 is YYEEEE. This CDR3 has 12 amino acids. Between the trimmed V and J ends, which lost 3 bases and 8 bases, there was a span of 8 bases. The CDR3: CASSWGRGELFF. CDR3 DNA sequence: TGTGCCAGCAGCTGGGGCAGGGGGGAGCTGTTTTTT.

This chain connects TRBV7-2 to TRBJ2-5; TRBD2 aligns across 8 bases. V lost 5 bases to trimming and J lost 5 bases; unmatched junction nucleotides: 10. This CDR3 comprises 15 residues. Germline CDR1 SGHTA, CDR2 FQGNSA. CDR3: CASSPYFGGEETQYF. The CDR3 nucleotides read TGTGCCAGCAGCCCCTATTTCGGGGGGGAGGAGACCCAGTACTTC. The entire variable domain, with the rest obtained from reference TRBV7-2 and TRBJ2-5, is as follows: GAGVSQSPSNKVTEKGKDVELRCDPISGHTALYWYRQSLGQGLEFLIYFQGNSAPDKSGLPSDRFSAERTGGSVSTLTIQRTQQEDSAVYLCASSPYFGGEETQYFGPGTRLLVL.

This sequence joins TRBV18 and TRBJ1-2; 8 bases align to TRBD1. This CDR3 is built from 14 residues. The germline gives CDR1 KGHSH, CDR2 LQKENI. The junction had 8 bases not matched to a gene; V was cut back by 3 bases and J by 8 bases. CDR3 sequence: CASSPGQGIYGYTF. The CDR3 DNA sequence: TGTGCCAGCTCACCCGGACAGGGCATATACGGCTACACCTTC.

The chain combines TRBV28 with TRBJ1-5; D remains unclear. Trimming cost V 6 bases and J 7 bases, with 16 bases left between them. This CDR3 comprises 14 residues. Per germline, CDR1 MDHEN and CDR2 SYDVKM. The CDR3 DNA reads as TGTGCCAGCAGCTACTCGGAGGGATCCCAGCCCCAGCATTTT. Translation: CASSYSEGSQPQHF. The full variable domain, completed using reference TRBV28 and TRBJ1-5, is DVKVTQSSRYLVKRTGEKVFLECVQDMDHENMFWYRQDPGLGLRLIYFSYDVKMKEKGDIPEGYSVSREKKERFSLILESASTNQTSMYLCASSYSEGSQPQHFGDGTRLSIL.

The CDR3 spells CASRGASTGELFF. The CDR3 nucleotides read TGTGCCAGCAGAGGCGCTAGCACCGGGGAGCTGTTTTTT. J is TRBJ2-2 and V is TRBV27; no firm D call. CDR3 size: 13 residues. V was cut by 6 bases and J by 4 bases, with 9 bases left in between. In germline, CDR1 is MNHEY, CDR2 SMNVEV (reference sequence).

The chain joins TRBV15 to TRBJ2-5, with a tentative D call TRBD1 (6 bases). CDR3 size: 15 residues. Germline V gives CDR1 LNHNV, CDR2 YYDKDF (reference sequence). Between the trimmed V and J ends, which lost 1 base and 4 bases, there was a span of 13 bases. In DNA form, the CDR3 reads TGTGCCACCAGCAGAGCTCAGGGGAACGGAGAGACCCAGTACTTC. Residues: CATSRAQGNGETQYF.

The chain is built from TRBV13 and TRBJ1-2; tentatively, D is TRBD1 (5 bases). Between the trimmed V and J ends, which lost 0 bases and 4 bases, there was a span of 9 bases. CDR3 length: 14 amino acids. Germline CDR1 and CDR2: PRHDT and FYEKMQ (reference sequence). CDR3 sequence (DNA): TGTGCCAGCAGCTTAGGTACAGGACCCTATGGCTACACCTTC. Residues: CASSLGTGPYGYTF.

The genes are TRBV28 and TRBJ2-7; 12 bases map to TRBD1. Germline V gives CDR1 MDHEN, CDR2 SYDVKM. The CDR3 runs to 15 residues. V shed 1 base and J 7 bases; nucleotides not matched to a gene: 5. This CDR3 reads CASSLSGQGAREQYV. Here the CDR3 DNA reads TGTGCCAGCAGTTTATCGGGACAGGGGGCGCGGGAGCAGTACGTC.

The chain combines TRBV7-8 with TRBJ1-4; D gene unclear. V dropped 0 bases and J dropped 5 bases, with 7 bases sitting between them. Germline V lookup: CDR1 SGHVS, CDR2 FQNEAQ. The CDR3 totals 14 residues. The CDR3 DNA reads TGTGCCAGCAGCTTAGCGGGAGTCAATGAAAAACTGTTTTTT. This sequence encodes CASSLAGVNEKLFF.

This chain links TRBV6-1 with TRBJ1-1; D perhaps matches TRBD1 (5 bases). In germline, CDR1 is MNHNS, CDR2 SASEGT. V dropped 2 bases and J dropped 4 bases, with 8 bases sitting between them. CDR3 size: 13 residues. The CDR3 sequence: CASSERGSTEAFF. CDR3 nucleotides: TGTGCCAGCAGTGAAAGGGGATCCACTGAAGCTTTCTTT.

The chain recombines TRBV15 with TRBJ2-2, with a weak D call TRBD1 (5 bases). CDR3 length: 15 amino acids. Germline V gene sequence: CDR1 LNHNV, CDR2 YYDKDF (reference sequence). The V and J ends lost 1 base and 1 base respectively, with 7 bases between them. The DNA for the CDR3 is TGTGCCACCAGCAGAGGTCAGGGGAACACCGGGGAGCTGTTTTTT. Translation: CATSRGQGNTGELFF.

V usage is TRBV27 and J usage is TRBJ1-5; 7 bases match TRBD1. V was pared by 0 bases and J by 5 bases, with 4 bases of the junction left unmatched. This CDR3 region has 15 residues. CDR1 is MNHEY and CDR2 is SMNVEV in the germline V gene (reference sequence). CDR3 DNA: TGTGCCAGCAGTTTATCTGTTCAGGGGGATCAGCCCCAGCATTTT. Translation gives CASSLSVQGDQPQHF.

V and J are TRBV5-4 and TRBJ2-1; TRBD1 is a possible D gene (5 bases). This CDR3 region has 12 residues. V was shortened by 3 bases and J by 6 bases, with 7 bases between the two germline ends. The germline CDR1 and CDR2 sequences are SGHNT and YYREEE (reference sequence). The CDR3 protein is CASSYRGNEQFF. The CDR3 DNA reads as TGTGCCAGCAGCTATAGGGGCAATGAGCAGTTCTTC. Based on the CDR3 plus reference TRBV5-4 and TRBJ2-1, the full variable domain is ETGVTQSPTHLIKTRGQQVTLRCSSQSGHNTVSWYQQALGQGPQFIFQYYREEENGRGNFPPRFSGLQFPNYSSELNVNALELDDSALYLCASSYRGNEQFFGPGTRLTVL.

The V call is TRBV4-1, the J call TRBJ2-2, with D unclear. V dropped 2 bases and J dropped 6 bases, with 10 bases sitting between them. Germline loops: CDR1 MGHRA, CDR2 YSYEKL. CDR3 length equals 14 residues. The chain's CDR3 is CASSQLNYAGELFF. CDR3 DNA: TGCGCCAGCAGCCAACTTAACTACGCCGGGGAGCTGTTTTTT.

The CDR3 sequence is CASSLPTSGVGETQYF. As DNA, the CDR3 is TGTGCCAGCAGTCTCCCGACTAGCGGGGTGGGAGAGACCCAGTACTTC. This sequence joins TRBV6-6 and TRBJ2-5; 11 nucleotides align to TRBD2. The CDR3 runs to 16 residues. V lost 5 bases to trimming and J lost 4 bases; unmatched junction nucleotides: 9. Germline V lookup: CDR1 MNHNY, CDR2 SVGAGI (reference sequence).

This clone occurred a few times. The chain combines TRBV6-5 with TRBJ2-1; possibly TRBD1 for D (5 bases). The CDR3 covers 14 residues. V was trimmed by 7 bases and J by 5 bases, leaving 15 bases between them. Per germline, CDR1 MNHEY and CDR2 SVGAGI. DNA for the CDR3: TGTGCCAGCACCCCCCCCACAGGAAACAATGAGCAGTTCTTC. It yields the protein CASTPPTGNNEQFF.